This T cell receptor beta chain was captured in a study of T cells in Graves' hyperthyroidism and ophthalmopathy. Ten or more counts support this clonotype. The TCR beta CDR3 regions underwent amplification using RNA transcripts as the source. Researchers ran a first-round RT-PCR on the TCR CDR3 using the HTBI primer set. TCRdb used MiXCR to reprocess the multiplex PCR reads, holding one entry per CDR3 protein. Of some 510,000 distinct CDR3 sequences listed, around 20% are singletons. Source material for PBMCs was 10 ml fresh peripheral blood. This TCR derives from a man in his late teens or twenties with Graves' hyperthyroidism. The sequencing input was blood.

The CDR3 sequence is CAWSVQEAFF. DNA for the CDR3: TGTGCCTGGAGTGTACAGGAAGCTTTCTTT. The J gene is TRBJ1-1, the V gene TRBV30; D gene ambiguous. This CDR3 is 10 amino acids long. Germline CDR1 and CDR2: GTSNPN and SVGIG (reference sequence). Trimming removed 0 bases from V and 8 bases from J, with 4 bases in between.